This entry concerns a single T cell receptor (beta chain). The antigen is undetermined. CDR3 length equals 13 residues. Per the germline V gene, CDR1 is SGHKS and CDR2 is YYEKEE (reference sequence). Between the trimmed V and J ends, which lost 3 bases and 2 bases, there was a span of 7 bases. These data come from a study of T-cell reconstitution after alpha-beta-depleted transplantation in children. Study-wide results and caveats: Some patients showed high day-60 TCRbeta diversity, which derived from surviving recipient T cells and thymic progenitors. Newly produced T cells mostly provided counts and TCRbeta diversity after one year, as hyperexpanded clones declined. At around two months after transplant, the alpha-beta T cells were reportedly derived from several hundred expanded clones that came from non-depleted graft cells.

Preparing the TCRbeta library involved the use of unique molecular identifiers. TCRdb ran MiXCR on the PCR reads and lists one entry per CDR3 protein. This sample carries approximately 980,000 distinct CDR3 sequences, around 30% of them seen once, and the ten largest clones take about 28%. The TCR originated in a boy under two years old who had a stem cell transplant for SCID, so the T cells may come from the graft donor. The V and J genes are TRBV5-5 and TRBJ2-3, with D hard to call. The starting material was PBMCs, mostly from graft donor cells, obtained 360 days after TCRalphabeta/CD19-depleted stem cell transplant. CDR3 bases: TGTGCCAGCAGCTCTTTCGACACAGATACGCAGTATTTT. Protein sequence: CASSSFDTDTQYF.